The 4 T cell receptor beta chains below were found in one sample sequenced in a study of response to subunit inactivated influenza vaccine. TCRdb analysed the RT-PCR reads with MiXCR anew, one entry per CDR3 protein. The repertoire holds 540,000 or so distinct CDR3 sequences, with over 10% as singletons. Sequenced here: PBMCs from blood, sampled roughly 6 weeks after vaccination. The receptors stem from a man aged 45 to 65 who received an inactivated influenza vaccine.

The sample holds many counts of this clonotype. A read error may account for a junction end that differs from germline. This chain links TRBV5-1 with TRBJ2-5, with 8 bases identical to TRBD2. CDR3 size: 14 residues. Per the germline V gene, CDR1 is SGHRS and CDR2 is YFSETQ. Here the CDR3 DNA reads TGTGCCAGCAGTTTAGCGGGGTACCAAGAGACCCAGTACTTC. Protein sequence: CASSLAGYQETQYF.

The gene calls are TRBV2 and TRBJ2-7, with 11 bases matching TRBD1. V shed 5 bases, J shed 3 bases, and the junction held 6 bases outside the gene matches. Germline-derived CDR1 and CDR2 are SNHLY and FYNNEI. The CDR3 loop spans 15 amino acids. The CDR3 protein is CASSQGQGAIYEQYF. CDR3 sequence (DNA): TGTGCCAGCAGTCAAGGACAGGGGGCAATCTACGAGCAGTACTTC.

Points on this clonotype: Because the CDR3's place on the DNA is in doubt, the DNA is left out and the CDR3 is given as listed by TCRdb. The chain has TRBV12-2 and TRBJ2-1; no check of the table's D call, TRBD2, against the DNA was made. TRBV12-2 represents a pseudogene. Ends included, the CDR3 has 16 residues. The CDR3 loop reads CASLRVGGGTYNEQFF.

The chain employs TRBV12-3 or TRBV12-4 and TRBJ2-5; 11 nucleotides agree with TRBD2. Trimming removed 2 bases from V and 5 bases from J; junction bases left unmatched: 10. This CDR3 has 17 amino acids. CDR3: CASSLSPGLAAPETQYF. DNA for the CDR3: TGTGCCAGCAGTTTATCCCCGGGACTAGCGGCTCCCGAGACCCAGTACTTC.